Shown below are 17 T cell receptor beta chains from a single sample sequenced in a study of control samples from healthy donors and cancer patients (dated by TCRdb to 2018 to 2021). The library was produced with the immunoSEQ multiplex PCR assay. TCRdb retrieved this table from immuneACCESS and kept in-frame rearrangements only. Not all clones are present; in checked studies, unresolved V genes account for under half, and no reason is known for the remainder. The sample table shows tens of thousands of clones, and over 65% are seen once. Approximately 2.8% of the sample belongs to the ten largest clones. Input material: PBMCs. These receptors were taken from a woman aged 50 to 60 with lung cancer.

In this sample, this clone turned up once. This chain links TRBV7-8 with TRBJ1-5; TRBD1 matches at 9 bases. From germline, CDR1 is SGHVS and CDR2 FQNEAQ. V lost 5 bases, J lost 5 bases, and 4 bases stayed unmatched. The CDR3 runs 14 residues. CDR3 in amino acids: CASSTRDRDQPQHF. The DNA of the CDR3 is TGTGCCAGCAGCACCCGGGACAGGGATCAGCCCCAGCATTTT.

Written as DNA, the CDR3 is TGTGCCAGCAGCGAACCGGGGACGGACTATGGCTACACCTTC. Translating it yields CASSEPGTDYGYTF. The chain combines TRBV25-1 with TRBJ1-2, with D possibly being TRBD1 (5 bases). The V end was cut by 6 bases, the J end by 3 bases, with 14 bases between. The germline gives CDR1 MGHDK, CDR2 SYGVNS. The CDR3 has 14 residues.

CDR3 DNA sequence: TGTGCCAGCAGCGTAGGACCGACTCACAATCAGCCCCAGCATTTT. Amino acids: CASSVGPTHNQPQHF. The rearrangement joins TRBV9 to TRBJ1-5; D not resolved. Trimming pared 0 bases from V and 3 bases from J, leaving 10 bases between. CDR3 length: 15 residues. Germline CDR1 and CDR2: SGDLS and YYNGEE.

CDR3 sequence reads: CASSERFWGTIYF. CDR3 sequence (DNA): TGTGCCAGCAGCGAAAGATTTTGGGGCACCATATATTTT. The chain combines TRBV7-2 with TRBJ1-3; D not certain. V shed 5 bases and J shed 9 bases, with 14 bases lying between them. The CDR3 is 13 amino acids. The V gene's germline CDR1 is SGHTA and CDR2 FQGNSA. Full variable domain (remainder filled in from reference TRBV7-2 and TRBJ1-3): GAGVSQSPSNKVTEKGKDVELRCDPISGHTALYWYRQSLGQGLEFLIYFQGNSAPDKSGLPSDRFSAERTGGSVSTLTIQRTQQEDSAVYLCASSERFWGTIYFGEGSWLTVV.

This chain joins TRBV5-4 and TRBJ1-1; 7 nucleotides match TRBD1. The CDR3 has 13 residues. V shed 3 bases and J 3 bases; nucleotides not matched to a gene: 2. Per the germline V gene, CDR1 is SGHNT and CDR2 is YYREEE (reference sequence). The CDR3, as DNA: TGTGCCAGCAGCTATGACAGGGACACTGAAGCTTTCTTT. Encoded protein: CASSYDRDTEAFF.

The J gene is TRBJ2-3, the V gene TRBV30; D not resolved. The CDR3 length is 12 residues. From germline, CDR1 is GTSNPN and CDR2 SVGIG (reference sequence). Trimming pared 4 bases from V and 3 bases from J, leaving 8 bases between. CDR3 residues: CAWTGLTDTQYF. The CDR3 nucleotides read TGTGCCTGGACAGGATTGACAGATACGCAGTATTTT.

This chain uses TRBV13 with TRBJ1-2, with a possible D match to TRBD1 (6 bases). V was pared by 5 bases and J by 4 bases, with 14 bases between. CDR1 PRHDT and CDR2 FYEKMQ come from the germline V gene (reference sequence). CDR3 length: 14 residues. CDR3 sequence (DNA): TGTGCCAGCAGCCCTCGGGGGGCTGGCTATGGCTACACCTTC. As protein: CASSPRGAGYGYTF.

The CDR3 DNA follows: TGTGCCAGCAGCTTAAGAGGTCGAACAGGGGGCATTTATGGCTACACCTTC. It codes for CASSLRGRTGGIYGYTF. The chain joins TRBV13 to TRBJ1-2, with 9 positions matching TRBD1. The germline CDR1 and CDR2 sequences are PRHDT and FYEKMQ (reference sequence). The CDR3 runs to 17 residues. V was pared by 2 bases and J by 5 bases, with 12 bases of the junction left unmatched.

The chain combines TRBV3-1 (or the pseudogene TRBV3-2) with TRBJ2-3; TRBD1 matches 9 bases. Germline V lookup: CDR1 LGHDT, CDR2 YNNKEL (reference sequence). There are 17 residues in the CDR3. Trimming took 2 bases from V and 3 from J; bases not matched to a gene: 9. The CDR3 protein is CASSQNPGTGRTDTQYF. Written as DNA, the CDR3 is TGTGCCAGCAGCCAAAACCCAGGGACAGGGAGGACAGATACGCAGTATTTT.

Concerning this clone: A far more abundant clone sits one base away, making this likely a read error. The chain links TRBV4-3 to TRBJ2-2, with 9 bases lining up with TRBD1. Germline CDR1 and CDR2: LGHNA and YSLEER. V lost 4 bases and J lost 3; bases outside the gene matches: 3. The CDR3 runs 15 residues. The CDR3 is CASSLRDRDTGELFF. CDR3 DNA sequence: TGCGCCAGCAGCCTCCGGGACAGGGACACCGGGGAGCTGTTTTTT.

The genes are TRBV18 and TRBJ1-2, with unresolved D. Germline lookup yields CDR1 KGHSH and CDR2 LQKENI. V lost 3 bases, J lost 5 bases, and 10 bases lay in between. The CDR3 runs 13 residues. The CDR3 DNA reads as TGTGCCAGCTCACCCGACGGATATTATGGCTACACCTTC. Translation: CASSPDGYYGYTF.

The rearrangement links TRBV5-4 to TRBJ1-2; D gene uncertain. Germline lookup yields CDR1 SGHNT and CDR2 YYREEE (reference sequence). The CDR3 is made up of 14 amino acids. Trimming took off 0 bases at V and 4 bases at J, with 10 bases between the two ends. The DNA for the CDR3 is TGTGCCAGCAGCTTGGAGGGCGGTGGCTATGGCTACACCTTC. Protein: CASSLEGGGYGYTF.

The chain couples TRBV27 to TRBJ2-5; D is ambiguous. The CDR3 runs to 14 residues. Trimming left V 5 bases short and J 4 bases short, with 14 bases between. Germline V gives CDR1 MNHEY, CDR2 SMNVEV (reference sequence). CDR3: CASSIDNWGETQYF. In nucleotides, the CDR3 is TGTGCCAGCAGTATCGACAATTGGGGAGAGACCCAGTACTTC.

The chain couples TRBV28 to TRBJ1-1; 8 nucleotides line up with TRBD1. Unmatched junction bases numbered 6, after V lost 8 bases and J lost 1 base. The CDR3 sequence is 14 residues long. Germline loops: CDR1 MDHEN, CDR2 SYDVKM. The CDR3 reads CASGLQGGNTEAFF. CDR3 DNA sequence: TGTGCCAGCGGATTACAGGGGGGGAACACTGAAGCTTTCTTT.

V usage is TRBV7-2 and J usage is TRBJ2-1, with 8 bases matching TRBD2. The germline gives CDR1 SGHTA, CDR2 FQGNSA. The length of the CDR3 is 15 residues. Trimming removed 7 bases from V and 5 bases from J; junction bases left unmatched: 10. CDR3 nucleotides: TGTGCCAGCACCTATCGAGCGGGGGATAACAATGAGCAGTTCTTC. This gives the protein CASTYRAGDNNEQFF.

The chain uses TRBV19 and TRBJ2-3, with TRBD2 identical over 7 bases. CDR3 length equals 13 residues. The junction had 1 base not matched to a gene; V was cut back by 6 bases and J by 1 base. CDR1 is LNHDA and CDR2 is SQIVND in the germline V gene (reference sequence). Here the CDR3 reads CASRGRGTDTQYF. In nucleotides, the CDR3 is TGTGCCAGTAGAGGGAGGGGCACAGATACGCAGTATTTT.

The CDR3 sequence is CASRALTGGYGYTF. The CDR3 DNA reads as TGTGCCAGCAGGGCCTTGACAGGGGGCTATGGCTACACCTTC. The rearrangement links TRBV28 to TRBJ1-2; 9 bases line up with TRBD1. Unmatched junction bases numbered 6, after V lost 6 bases and J lost 4 bases. This CDR3 spans 14 amino acids. CDR1 is MDHEN, CDR2 SYDVKM, per germline.